Listed below are T cell receptor beta chains from one sample, sequenced in a study of OX40 agonist ivuxolimab in advanced cancers. Sequencing was performed with immunoSEQ multiplex PCR; in TCRdb, only in-frame clones are kept and a portion is missing. This sample has some 70,000 clones, with roughly 90% found just once. The sequences come from CD4+ or CD8+ T cells sorted from blood, collected in a trial of the OX40 agonist ivuxolimab. These receptor sequences come from an adult with an advanced solid tumor such as melanoma, head and neck, liver or kidney cancer. The CDR3 runs from the conserved cysteine through the conserved F or W. The order of the fields is V gene, D gene, clone size, J gene, CDR3 DNA, CDR3 protein. D genes are given only for firm matches. Rows may omit the clone size; those that give it use once, few, many or a size class.

TRBV28	-	-	TRBJ1-1	TGTGCCAGCAGGAGGGTCGAGATCTTTTCTGAAGCTTTCTTT	CASRRVEIFSEAFF
TRBV10-3	TRBD1	-	TRBJ2-7	TGTGCCTCCGGGACAGGGGAACGGGACGAGCAGTACTTC	CASGTGERDEQYF
TRBV5-1	-	-	TRBJ2-5	TGCGCCAGCTGTCGGGGTGCAGGGCAAGAGACCCAGTACTTC	CASCRGAGQETQYF
TRBV5-1	-	-	TRBJ2-1	TGCGCCAGCAGCTCACGGGAGAGCTCCTACAATGAGCAGTTCTTC	CASSSRESSYNEQFF
TRBV7-2	TRBD2	-	TRBJ2-1	TGTGCCAGCAGCTGGACTAGCGGATACAATGAGCAGTTCTTC	CASSWTSGYNEQFF
TRBV7-7	TRBD2	few	TRBJ2-7	TGTGCTAGCAGCTTACAGAGGACTAGCGGGGGGAACGAGCAGTACTTC	CASSLQRTSGGNEQYF
TRBV5-6	-	-	TRBJ2-2	TGTGCCAGCAGCTTCGGCGACGGGGAGCTGTTTTTT	CASSFGDGELFF
TRBV18	-	once	TRBJ2-2	TGTGCCAGCTCACTAACCGCCGGGGAGCTGTTTTTT	CASSLTAGELFF
TRBV7-2	-	-	TRBJ2-7	TGTGCCAGCAGCCCAGACAGATACGAGCAGTACTTC	CASSPDRYEQYF
TRBV11-2	TRBD2	-	TRBJ2-3	TGTGCCAGCAGTCCCGGAGTAGCGGGGGCAGATACGCAGTATTTT	CASSPGVAGADTQYF
TRBV12-5	-	-	TRBJ1-1	TGTGCTAGTGGTTTGTCCCTTGAAGCTTTCTTT	CASGLSLEAFF
TRBV11-3	-	-	TRBJ2-3	TGTGCCAGCGTCCCAGGGTACGGCCCTAGCACAGATACGCAGTATTTT	CASVPGYGPSTDTQYF
TRBV5-1	-	-	TRBJ2-1	TGCGCCAGCAGCTTGGTTGGGACATACAATGAGCAGTTCTTC	CASSLVGTYNEQFF
TRBV12-5	-	-	TRBJ1-6	TGTGCTAGTGCCTCGGACGGAAGCTCCTATAATTCACCCCTCCACTTT	CASASDGSSYNSPLHF
TRBV6-1	-	-	TRBJ1-1	TGTGCCAGCAGTCAGACACTGAACACTGAAGCTTTCTTT	CASSQTLNTEAFF
TRBV7-2	TRBD2	-	TRBJ2-5	TGTGCCAGCAGCTTAGGTGCTAGCGGGGGGGTTCAAGAGACCCAGTACTTC	CASSLGASGGVQETQYF
TRBV6-1	-	-	TRBJ1-5	TGTGCCAGCAGTGAATATACTCTGGGAGGGTCAATGGGTCAGCCCCAGCATTTT	CASSEYTLGGSMGQPQHF